This T cell receptor beta chain emerged from a study of breast tumors, draining lymph nodes, adjacent tissues (dated by TCRdb to 2015 to 2016). Background for the entire study: Breast cancer patients provided tumor, adjacent nontumor tissue and axillary lymph nodes, and the study compared the TCR beta repertoires across these three sources. In human breast cancer, the study set out to evaluate how tumor, surrounding tissue and draining lymph node repertoires relate to one another and whether T cells may move between these sites.

CDR1 and CDR2, per the germline V gene (reference sequence), are SGHAT and FQDESV. The cysteine opens and the phenylalanine closes a CDR3 of 15 amino acids. The entry retains the CDR3 DNA only, 45 bases that are in frame from base 1. V is trimmed back by 5 bases and J by 6 bases, and the junction contains 9 bases that no gene match accounts for. Broader findings and caveats from the paper: Tumors showed preferential V and J gene usage, and their T-cell repertoire diversity fell below that of lymph nodes yet above that of nontumor tissue. Tumor and nontumor tissue repertoires were found to be significantly more similar in luminal-like than in basal-like breast cancer. The data were considered consistent with most tumor T cells being derived from the lymph node and subsequently expanding within tumor tissue. The study presented the conclusion that tumor T cells originate in lymph nodes as consistent with a hypothesis, not as something directly demonstrated.

The instrument was an Illumina HiSeq 2000. Multiplex PCR amplification was used to build the TCR beta chain libraries. High-throughput sequencing was used to analyze the amplified TCR beta chain products. Using fastp at Q25 and MiXCR, TCRdb reprocessed the public reads and kept productive beta chains. Every distinct CDR3 protein forms one entry, paired with its most common genes and DNA. Present in this sample are tens of thousands of distinct CDR3 sequences, approximately 70% of which were seen just once. The top ten hold more than 20% of the sample. The adjacent samples were made up of nontumor breast tissue that surrounded the tumor. As a fraction of the sample, this clonotype is medium-sized (0.01 to 0.1%). Its target antigen remains unknown. Base qualities are missing; no much larger clone stands one base away.

Source material: tumor-adjacent breast tissue. The TCR sequence derives from a female donor with breast cancer. Some clones in this sample may be carry-over from other donors' samples. The chain links TRBV11-1 with TRBJ2-2, with 7 bases matching TRBD1. The DNA sequence is given as TGTGCCAGCAGCACTCGGACAGGTGTCTCCGGGGAGCTGTTTTTT. The resulting protein is CASSTRTGVSGELFF.